These 19 T cell receptor beta chains came from one sample sequenced in a study of human T cells and chemical hapten exposure. Time point denoted: pre-sensitization, week 0. Treatment meaning: therapeutic diphenylcyclopropenone sensitization with weekly scalp DPC. TCRdb passed the RACE reads through MiXCR, listing each CDR3 protein once. The sample yields about 270,000 distinct CDR3 sequences, around 7.7% seen once. The sequencing used whole blood, collected in connection with sensitization to the hapten diphenylcyclopropenone (DPC). These receptors were collected from a man younger than 30 with alopecia areata. Some clones in this sample may be carry-over from other donors' samples.

V gene TRBV7-9 combines with J gene TRBJ2-7, with D perhaps matching TRBD1 (5 bases). The CDR3 loop spans 12 amino acids. V gave up 1 base and J gave up 4 bases, with 5 bases separating them. Per germline, CDR1 SEHNR and CDR2 FQNEAQ (reference sequence). CDR3 amino acids: CASSLGQYEQYV. In DNA, the CDR3 is TGTGCCAGCAGCTTAGGACAGTACGAGCAGTACGTC.

This clonotype showed up many times. The V gene is TRBV3-1, the J gene TRBJ1-3; D call uncertain. The CDR3 runs to 15 residues. CDR1 LGHDT and CDR2 YNNKEL come from the germline V gene (reference sequence). Trimming pared 0 bases from V and 4 bases from J, leaving 10 bases between. CDR3 sequence: CASSQETKSGNTIYF. The DNA for the CDR3 is TGTGCCAGCAGCCAAGAGACCAAATCGGGAAACACCATATATTTT.

This chain joins TRBV6-2 or TRBV6-3 and TRBJ1-2, with TRBD1 as a possible D gene (6 bases). V lost 10 bases to trimming and J lost 2 bases, with 17 bases between them. Germline CDR1 is MNHEY and CDR2 is SVGEGT. The length of the CDR3 is 14 residues. Here the CDR3 DNA reads TGTGCCACCGCTACGAGCACAGGGAACTATGGCTACACCTTC. It codes for CATATSTGNYGYTF.

This clonotype was counted only a few times. The chain employs TRBV20-1 and TRBJ2-7; D unresolved. The germline V gene encodes CDR1 DFQATT and CDR2 SNEGSKA (reference sequence). This CDR3 is built from 13 residues. The ends were cut back, 0 bases at V and 7 bases at J, with 13 bases in the middle. CDR3 bases: TGCAGTGCTAGAGACCATCTCCGAGGTGAGCAGTACTTC. Amino acids: CSARDHLRGEQYF.

The sample holds a few counts of this clonotype. The V gene is TRBV20-1, the J gene TRBJ2-4; 8 nucleotides line up with TRBD2. CDR1 DFQATT and CDR2 SNEGSKA come from the germline V gene (reference sequence). The ends lost 6 bases at V and 2 bases at J; junction bases unmatched: 12. This CDR3 spans 16 amino acids. CDR3: CSATAGATLSKNIQYF. In DNA form, the CDR3 reads TGCAGTGCGACAGCGGGGGCCACTCTTTCCAAAAACATTCAGTACTTC.

The chain couples TRBV27 to TRBJ1-4, with 7 positions matching TRBD1. Germline V CDR1 and CDR2: MNHEY, SMNVEV (reference sequence). Trimming cost V 1 base and J 6 bases; bases outside gene matches: 11. The CDR3 length is 17 residues. The CDR3: CASSLWYRGASDEKLFF. The CDR3, as DNA: TGTGCCAGCAGTTTATGGTACAGGGGCGCTTCGGATGAAAAACTGTTTTTT.

The V and J genes are TRBV11-2 and TRBJ2-5; unclear D gene. The V end lost 1 base, the J end lost 5 bases, and 14 bases lay between the germline ends. Per the germline V gene, CDR1 is SGHAT and CDR2 is FQNNGV. The CDR3 runs to 15 residues. The CDR3 sequence: CASSLVHTKGETQYF. CDR3 sequence (DNA): TGTGCCAGCAGCTTAGTGCACACTAAAGGGGAGACCCAGTACTTC.

This chain joins TRBV20-1 and TRBJ2-3; D tentatively fits TRBD1 or TRBD2 (5 bases each). Trimming cost V 2 bases and J 6 bases, with 15 bases left between them. Per the germline V gene, CDR1 is DFQATT and CDR2 is SNEGSKA (reference sequence). The CDR3 is 14 amino acids. The CDR3 sequence: CSARSGTDSDTQYF. CDR3 in DNA: TGCAGTGCTAGATCCGGGACCGATTCGGATACGCAGTATTTT.

There are many counts of this clonotype. This sequence joins TRBV5-1 and TRBJ1-2, with D hard to call. V gave up 4 bases and J gave up 4 bases, with 20 bases separating them. This CDR3 region has 16 residues. The germline CDR1 and CDR2 sequences are SGHRS and YFSETQ. CDR3: CASSQEAGHGFYGYTF. The CDR3 bases are TGCGCCAGCAGCCAAGAAGCCGGTCATGGCTTCTATGGCTACACCTTC.

This clonotype was picked up a small number of times. This chain links TRBV3-1 with TRBJ1-1; tentative D call: TRBD1 (6 bases). Germline CDR1 and CDR2: LGHDT and YNNKEL (reference sequence). Trimming cost V 0 bases and J 2 bases, with 10 bases left between them. The CDR3 spans 15 residues. CDR3 residues: CASSQEAGANTEAFF. For the CDR3, the DNA is TGTGCCAGCAGCCAAGAGGCAGGGGCCAACACTGAAGCTTTCTTT.

This clonotype was detected only a few times. The V gene is TRBV7-2, the J gene TRBJ1-2; a possible D gene is TRBD1 (5 bases). Germline CDR1 reads SGHTA; CDR2 reads FQGNSA. Trimming cost V 4 bases and J 2 bases, with 8 bases left between them. The CDR3 covers 13 residues. CDR3 amino acids: CASSWDPNYGYTF. In nucleotides, the CDR3 is TGTGCCAGCAGCTGGGACCCAAACTATGGCTACACCTTC.

V is TRBV2 and J is TRBJ2-7; possible D gene TRBD1, 5 bases. Trimming took off 5 bases at V and 6 bases at J, with 11 bases between the two ends. The germline CDR1 and CDR2 sequences are SNHLY and FYNNEI. The CDR3 extends over 12 amino acids. The CDR3 sequence: CASSWTRPEQYV. The CDR3 coding sequence is TGTGCCAGCAGTTGGACACGGCCCGAGCAGTACGTC.

This clonotype was recorded many times. This chain links TRBV6-2 or TRBV6-3 with TRBJ2-7, with TRBD1 matching over 7 bases. There are 14 residues in the CDR3. With V trimmed by 6 bases and J by 3 bases, 8 bases remained unmatched. The germline V gene encodes CDR1 MNHEY and CDR2 SVGEGT. The CDR3 is CASSTNRGGYEQYV. In nucleotides, the CDR3 is TGTGCCAGCAGCACTAACAGGGGCGGCTACGAGCAGTACGTC.

The chain recombines TRBV24-1 with TRBJ2-1; 7 bases line up with TRBD2. Germline V gene data show CDR1 as KGHDR and CDR2 as SFDVKD. With 3 bases clipped from V and 6 bases from J, the junction kept 16 bases outside the gene matches. The CDR3 totals 18 residues. CDR3 DNA sequence: TGTGCCACCAGTGATCTCCCGGGGAGGGCGACGAATTTCAATGAGCAGTTCTTC. It is translated as CATSDLPGRATNFNEQFF.

The rearrangement uses TRBV7-2 and TRBJ2-5; TRBD2 matches 7 bases. This CDR3 has 15 residues. Trimming removed 4 bases from V and 7 bases from J; junction bases left unmatched: 12. In germline, CDR1 is SGHTA, CDR2 FQGNSA. CDR3 DNA sequence: TGTGCCAGCAGCTCGGGGAGGGATGTCGGTGCGACCCAGTACTTC. Its translation is CASSSGRDVGATQYF.

As DNA, the CDR3 is TGTGCCAGCAGCACCCTGGGACGGAAATCCTACGAGCAGTACTTC. This gives the protein CASSTLGRKSYEQYF. The chain recombines TRBV5-4 with TRBJ2-7, with D perhaps matching TRBD1 or TRBD2 (5 bases each). The V and J ends lost 4 bases and 1 base respectively, with 15 bases between them. CDR3 length equals 15 residues. Germline values: CDR1 SGHNT, CDR2 YYREEE (reference sequence).

The chain carries TRBV5-6 and TRBJ1-1; D perhaps matches TRBD1 (5 bases). Germline V lookup: CDR1 SGHDT, CDR2 YYEEEE. This CDR3 has 12 amino acids. V was cut by 3 bases and J by 7 bases, with 10 bases left in between. The DNA of the CDR3 is TGTGCCAGCAGCTGGCGGGACGGTGAAGCTTTCTTT. Its translation: CASSWRDGEAFF.

This clonotype appeared a few times. The J gene is TRBJ1-5, the V gene TRBV4-3; D remains ambiguous. The CDR3 spans 14 residues. Germline CDR1 is LGHNA and CDR2 is YSLEER. Trimming cost V 0 bases and J 9 bases, with 12 bases left between them. The CDR3 reads CASSQDTGSPPQHF. CDR3 nucleotides: TGCGCCAGCAGCCAAGATACGGGGTCACCGCCCCAGCATTTT.

This clonotype was recorded at least ten times. The chain links TRBV27 to TRBJ1-2; D is unresolved. The length of the CDR3 is 13 residues. Germline assignment: CDR1 MNHEY and CDR2 SMNVEV (reference sequence). V was clipped by 6 bases and J by 4 bases, with 12 bases between them. CDR3 loop: CASSPTAFYGYTF. The DNA of the CDR3 is TGTGCCAGCAGCCCGACTGCTTTCTATGGCTACACCTTC.